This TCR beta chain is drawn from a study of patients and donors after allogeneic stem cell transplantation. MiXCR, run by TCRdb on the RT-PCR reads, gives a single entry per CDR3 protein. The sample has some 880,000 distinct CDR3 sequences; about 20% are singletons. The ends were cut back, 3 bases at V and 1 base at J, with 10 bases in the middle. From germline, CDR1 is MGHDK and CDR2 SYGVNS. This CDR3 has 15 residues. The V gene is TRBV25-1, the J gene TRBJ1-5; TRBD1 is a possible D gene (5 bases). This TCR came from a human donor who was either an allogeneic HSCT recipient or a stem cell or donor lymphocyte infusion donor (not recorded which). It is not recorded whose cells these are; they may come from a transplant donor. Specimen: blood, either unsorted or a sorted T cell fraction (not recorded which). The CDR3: CASSDDSRSNQPQHF. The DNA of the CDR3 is TGTGCCAGCAGTGACGACAGTAGGAGCAATCAGCCCCAGCATTTT.